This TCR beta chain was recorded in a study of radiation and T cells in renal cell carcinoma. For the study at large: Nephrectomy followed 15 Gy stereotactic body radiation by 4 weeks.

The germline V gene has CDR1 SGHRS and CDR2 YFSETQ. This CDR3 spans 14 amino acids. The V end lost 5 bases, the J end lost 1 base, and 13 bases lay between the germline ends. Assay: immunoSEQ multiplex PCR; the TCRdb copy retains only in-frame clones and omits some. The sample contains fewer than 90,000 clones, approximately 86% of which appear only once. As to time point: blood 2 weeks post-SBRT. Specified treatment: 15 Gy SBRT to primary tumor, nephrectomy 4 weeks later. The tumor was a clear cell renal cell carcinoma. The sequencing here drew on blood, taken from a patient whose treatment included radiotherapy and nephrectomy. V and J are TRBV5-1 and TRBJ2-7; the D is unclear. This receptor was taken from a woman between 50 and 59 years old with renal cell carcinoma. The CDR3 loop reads CASRTQERSYEQYF. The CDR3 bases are TGCGCCAGCAGGACGCAGGAACGATCCTACGAGCAGTACTTC.